The 27 T cell receptor beta chains below were found in one sample sequenced in a study of CD8 T cells in ankylosing spondylitis (dated by TCRdb to between 2016 and 2019). Paper-wide results and their limitations: Blood from ankylosing spondylitis patients appeared to be characterized by a TCR beta motif made up of several highly homologous amino acid variants.

What these receptors recognize is not known. Libraries were made using 5' RACE. TCRdb names Illumina HiSeq 2500 as the instrument used. TCRdb reran the public reads through fastp at Q25 and MiXCR, keeping productive beta chains. Entries that share a CDR3 protein sequence are merged under the most common genes and DNA. This sample comprises 800,000 to 900,000 distinct CDR3 sequences, approximately 12% of them detected only once. 0.51% of the sample lies in the top ten. Sequenced material: blood, either unsorted or a sorted T cell fraction (not recorded which). The source of these receptors is a male donor with ankylosing spondylitis.

The table lists this clonotype with many counts. J is TRBJ1-4 and V is TRBV7-2, with no clear D. Trimming removed 3 bases from V and 11 bases from J, with 19 bases in between. Germline CDR1 reads SGHTA; CDR2 reads FQGNSA. The CDR3 runs 15 residues. CDR3 coding DNA: TGTGCCAGCAGCTTCTCGAGACAACCCTTAGGGAAACTGTTTTTT. This gives the protein CASSFSRQPLGKLFF. Looking up the rest from reference TRBV7-2 and TRBJ1-4 gives the full variable domain: GAGVSQSPSNKVTEKGKDVELRCDPISGHTALYWYRQSLGQGLEFLIYFQGNSAPDKSGLPSDRFSAERTGGSVSTLTIQRTQQEDSAVYLCASSFSRQPLGKLFFGSGTQLSVL.

This chain uses TRBV27 with TRBJ2-2; TRBD2 agrees at 7 bases. The CDR3 is 16 amino acids. The germline V gene has CDR1 MNHEY and CDR2 SMNVEV (reference sequence). Trimming cost V 6 bases and J 6 bases; bases outside gene matches: 13. The CDR3 loop is CASSLIWGGESGELFF. The CDR3 region has the DNA TGTGCCAGCAGCTTAATTTGGGGGGGGGAGTCCGGGGAGCTGTTTTTT.

The chain is built from TRBV6-1 and TRBJ2-3; D not resolved. The CDR3 has 14 amino acids. V dropped 7 bases and J dropped 0 bases, with 11 bases sitting between them. Looked up from germline, CDR1 is MNHNS and CDR2 is SASEGT. The CDR3 here is CASTQRVSTDTQYF. The CDR3, as DNA: TGTGCCAGCACCCAGCGCGTCAGCACAGATACGCAGTATTTT.

V and J are TRBV12-3 or TRBV12-4 and TRBJ2-1; TRBD2 agrees at 12 bases. The CDR3 is made up of 13 amino acids. V was pared by 5 bases and J by 10 bases, with 3 bases of the junction left unmatched. CDR3 loop: CASSIGLAGEQFF. In DNA, the CDR3 is TGTGCCAGCAGTATCGGACTAGCGGGGGAGCAGTTCTTC.

The chain carries TRBV12-5 and TRBJ1-5; 8 bases are a match to TRBD1. V lost 6 bases, J lost 6 bases, and 13 bases stayed unmatched. CDR3 length: 16 amino acids. CDR1 is LGHNT, CDR2 FRNRAP, per germline. This chain's CDR3 is CASGPGQGVEFQPQHF. DNA for the CDR3: TGTGCTAGTGGACCCGGACAGGGTGTCGAATTTCAGCCCCAGCATTTT.

This clonotype was observed at least ten times. The V and J genes are TRBV7-2 and TRBJ1-1, with TRBD1 matching over 8 bases. Germline trimming cut 2 bases from V and 1 base from J; bases unmatched to any gene: 3. Per germline, CDR1 SGHTA and CDR2 FQGNSA. The CDR3 is 15 amino acids. Here the CDR3 DNA reads TGTGCCAGCAGCTTAAGGACAGGGCAGAACACTGAAGCTTTCTTT. Translation: CASSLRTGQNTEAFF.

The rearrangement joins TRBV24-1 to TRBJ2-1; 12 nucleotides line up with TRBD2. The germline CDR1 and CDR2 sequences are KGHDR and SFDVKD. The CDR3 totals 16 residues. J gave up 7 bases and V 4 bases, and 7 bases lay outside the gene matches. The CDR3 nucleotides read TGTGCCACCAGTGACCCTCGACTAGCGGGAGCGAATGAGCAGTTCTTC. It specifies CATSDPRLAGANEQFF.

The chain combines TRBV20-1 with TRBJ2-5; possible D gene TRBD2, 6 bases. This CDR3 has 13 amino acids. With 2 bases removed from V and 4 bases from J, the gap between germline ends came to 11 bases. From germline, CDR1 is DFQATT and CDR2 SNEGSKA (reference sequence). The CDR3 DNA reads TGCAGTGCTAGAAGGCACGGGGGAGAGACCCAGTACTTC. Its translation is CSARRHGGETQYF.

This clonotype occurred a few times. V usage is TRBV3-1 and J usage is TRBJ2-5; 7 nucleotides match TRBD1. V was pared by 0 bases and J by 5 bases, with 12 bases of the junction left unmatched. CDR3 length: 17 amino acids. CDR1 is LGHDT and CDR2 is YNNKEL in the germline V gene (reference sequence). This chain's CDR3 is CASSQDRQGPVGETQYF. CDR3 nucleotides: TGTGCCAGCAGCCAAGATCGACAGGGCCCGGTGGGGGAGACCCAGTACTTC.

V is TRBV7-8 and J is TRBJ2-7; D gene ambiguous. V lost 3 bases and J 9 bases, leaving 15 bases between the germline ends. There are 13 residues in the CDR3. Per the germline V gene, CDR1 is SGHVS and CDR2 is FQNEAQ. The CDR3 nucleotides are TGTGCCAGCAGCTTTCAATCAGACTCAGGGCAGTACTTC. Translating gives CASSFQSDSGQYF. The variable domain in full, completed from reference TRBV7-8 and TRBJ2-7, reads GAGVSQSPRYKVAKRGQDVALRCDPISGHVSLFWYQQALGQGPEFLTYFQNEAQLDKSGLPSDRFFAERPEGSVSTLKIQRTQQEDSAVYLCASSFQSDSGQYFGPGTRLTVT.

This clonotype was found a few times. The rearrangement joins TRBV20-1 to TRBJ1-4, with D tentatively TRBD1 (5 bases). V lost 3 bases and J 8 bases, leaving 19 bases between the germline ends. Germline V gives CDR1 DFQATT, CDR2 SNEGSKA (reference sequence). The CDR3 has 15 residues. CDR3 nucleotide sequence: TGCAGTGCTAGTGTTTTACGGGGGATTCGCGAAAAACTGTTTTTT. Translation gives CSASVLRGIREKLFF.

This clonotype was found a few times. The CDR3 sequence: CSARARHAGNYGYTF. The CDR3 DNA reads TGCAGTGCTAGAGCCCGTCACGCAGGCAACTATGGCTACACCTTC. The rearrangement links TRBV20-1 to TRBJ1-2; D unclear. In germline, CDR1 is DFQATT, CDR2 SNEGSKA (reference sequence). V shed 1 base and J shed 2 bases, with 14 bases lying between them. The CDR3 runs 15 residues.

The rearrangement uses TRBV10-3 and TRBJ2-1, with no clear D. The CDR3 spans 16 residues. The V end lost 6 bases, the J end lost 8 bases, and 23 bases lay between the germline ends. CDR1 and CDR2 from the germline V gene are ENHRY and SYGVKD. The CDR3 loop is CAISALLPTTEDEQFF. CDR3 coding DNA: TGTGCCATCAGCGCCCTCTTACCCACCACTGAGGATGAGCAGTTCTTC.

This clonotype was seen a few times. The chain combines TRBV20-1 with TRBJ2-2; unclear D gene. Trimming stripped 1 base from V and 4 bases from J, with 10 bases between. The germline V gene has CDR1 DFQATT and CDR2 SNEGSKA (reference sequence). The CDR3 consists of 14 residues. The CDR3 region is CSARGFIGTGELFF. The CDR3 bases are TGCAGTGCTAGAGGGTTTATCGGCACCGGGGAGCTGTTTTTT.

V and J are TRBV20-1 and TRBJ1-5, with D possibly TRBD1 on 6 matching bases. The germline V gene encodes CDR1 DFQATT and CDR2 SNEGSKA (reference sequence). The CDR3 runs 14 residues. Trimming cost V 2 bases and J 2 bases, with 10 bases left between them. The CDR3 reads CSARRGDGNQPQHF. CDR3 in DNA: TGCAGTGCTAGAAGGGGGGATGGCAATCAGCCCCAGCATTTT.

The chain uses TRBV20-1 and TRBJ2-1; 7 bases agree with TRBD2. Looked up from germline, CDR1 is DFQATT and CDR2 is SNEGSKA (reference sequence). CDR3 length: 15 residues. The V gene end was trimmed by 3 bases and the J gene end by 7 bases; junction bases not matched to a gene: 12. Here the CDR3 reads CSARDWGGRWNEQFF. CDR3 sequence (DNA): TGCAGTGCTAGGGATTGGGGCGGGAGATGGAATGAGCAGTTCTTC.

Ten or more counts support this clonotype. The CDR3 nucleotides are TGCAGCGTCGCTAAACGACAGGGCCAGAGCACAGATACGCAGTATTTT. The encoded protein is CSVAKRQGQSTDTQYF. The V and J genes are TRBV29-1 and TRBJ2-3; TRBD1 matches at 7 bases. The CDR3 loop spans 16 amino acids. Losses at the gene ends were 6 bases for V and 0 bases for J; bases not matched to a gene: 12. Germline V lookup: CDR1 SQVTM, CDR2 ANQGSEA.

The rearrangement joins TRBV30 to TRBJ2-1; 10 nucleotides align to TRBD2. Per germline, CDR1 GTSNPN and CDR2 SVGIG (reference sequence). V gave up 7 bases and J gave up 6 bases; unmatched junction bases: 9. This CDR3 spans 14 amino acids. The CDR3 loop is CAFLKGLASNEQFF. For the CDR3, the DNA is TGTGCCTTCCTGAAGGGACTAGCGTCCAATGAGCAGTTCTTC.

The table lists this clonotype with a few counts. The gene calls are TRBV11-2 and TRBJ2-7, with 7 bases fitting TRBD2. The junction had 7 bases not matched to a gene; V was cut back by 0 bases and J by 2 bases. The germline V gene has CDR1 SGHAT and CDR2 FQNNGV. CDR3 length: 16 residues. CDR3 residues: CASSLDPHGRTYEQYF. CDR3 DNA sequence: TGTGCCAGCAGCTTAGATCCTCACGGGAGGACCTACGAGCAGTACTTC.

This clonotype appeared many times. The rearrangement links TRBV20-1 to TRBJ2-1; TRBD2 matches 8 bases. The germline V gene has CDR1 DFQATT and CDR2 SNEGSKA (reference sequence). Unmatched junction bases numbered 3, after V lost 1 base and J lost 1 base. There are 15 residues in the CDR3. As DNA, the CDR3 is TGCAGTGCTAGAGTTCCTAGCGGGTCCTACAATGAGCAGTTCTTC. Protein product: CSARVPSGSYNEQFF.

The chain recombines TRBV4-1 with TRBJ2-7; tentatively, D is TRBD1 or TRBD2 (6 bases each). Germline V gene lookup returns CDR1 MGHRA and CDR2 YSYEKL. Trimming took 4 bases from V and 6 from J, leaving 16 bases between them. The length of the CDR3 is 14 residues. The CDR3 sequence is CASSPGGSLSEQYF. The CDR3 DNA is TGCGCCAGCAGCCCCGGGGGCAGTCTCAGCGAGCAGTACTTC.

The table lists this clonotype with many counts. The rearrangement joins TRBV29-1 to TRBJ2-3; 7 positions match TRBD2. V trimming: 1 base; J trimming: 0 bases; junction bases outside the gene matches: 7. Germline CDR1 is SQVTM and CDR2 is ANQGSEA. The CDR3 extends over 16 amino acids. CDR3 loop: CSVEAWLAVSTDTQYF. In nucleotides, the CDR3 is TGCAGCGTTGAAGCGTGGCTAGCGGTTAGCACAGATACGCAGTATTTT.

V gene TRBV29-1 combines with J gene TRBJ2-1, with 9 bases that match TRBD2. Germline assignment: CDR1 SQVTM and CDR2 ANQGSEA. J lost 5 bases, V lost 4 bases, and 12 bases had no gene match. The CDR3 loop spans 16 amino acids. The CDR3 DNA reads TGCAGCGTTGGGGGTAAGGGCGGGAGGGCCAACAATGAGCAGTTCTTC. Protein product: CSVGGKGGRANNEQFF.

There are a few counts of this clonotype. The chain combines TRBV20-1 with TRBJ2-5; TRBD1 might be the D (5 bases). Trimming took off 5 bases at V and 1 base at J, with 11 bases between the two ends. CDR3 length: 13 residues. CDR1 DFQATT and CDR2 SNEGSKA come from the germline V gene (reference sequence). For the CDR3, the DNA is TGCAGTGCTGTCCGGACATTCCAAGAGACCCAGTACTTC. Its protein is CSAVRTFQETQYF.

This clonotype has a count of ten or more. The chain recombines TRBV28 with TRBJ2-5, with D unresolved. CDR1 is MDHEN, CDR2 SYDVKM, per germline. Trimming removed 1 base from V and 5 bases from J, with 14 bases in between. This CDR3 spans 15 amino acids. In DNA form, the CDR3 reads TGTGCCAGCAGTTTATCCCTCCTAAGGCGGGAGACCCAGTACTTC. Translating gives CASSLSLLRRETQYF. Combining the CDR3 with reference TRBV28 and TRBJ2-5 gives the whole variable domain DVKVTQSSRYLVKRTGEKVFLECVQDMDHENMFWYRQDPGLGLRLIYFSYDVKMKEKGDIPEGYSVSREKKERFSLILESASTNQTSMYLCASSLSLLRRETQYFGPGTRLLVL.

This clonotype came up a few times. This chain connects TRBV2 to TRBJ2-1; tentatively, D is TRBD2 (5 bases). The CDR3 consists of 11 residues. Germline CDR1 reads SNHLY; CDR2 reads FYNNEI. V dropped 6 bases and J dropped 16 bases, with 16 bases sitting between them. DNA for the CDR3: TGTGCCAGCAGCGATTACCCCCCTAGCTTCTTC. It codes for CASSDYPPSFF.

The chain combines TRBV27 with TRBJ1-6, with D tentatively TRBD1 (6 bases). V shed 4 bases and J shed 8 bases, with 15 bases lying between them. The V gene's germline CDR1 is MNHEY and CDR2 SMNVEV (reference sequence). CDR3 size: 15 residues. In nucleotides, the CDR3 is TGTGCCAGCAGTTCCTGGGGGGCGGCCGATTCACCCCTCCACTTT. Its protein is CASSSWGAADSPLHF.